Listed below are T cell receptor beta chains from one sample, sequenced in a study of T cell responses to AZD1222 COVID-19 vaccine. TCRdb's table, derived via immunoSEQ multiplex PCR, lists solely in-frame clones and lacks some. The sample has 140,000 to 150,000 clones; roughly 91% are singletons. Sequencing was performed on peripheral blood, taken 28 days after the second AZD1222 dose. Every receptor here comes from an adult who received the AZD1222 COVID-19 vaccine. Both conserved end residues are part of each CDR3. The D gene is left open where the match is weak. A clone size is listed for some rows: how often the clone was seen (once, few, many), or a class if it is expanded.

TRBJ2-7 | . | . | TRBV3-1/TRBV3-2 | TGTGCCAGCAGCCAGCTAGGGATCCACGAGCAGTACTTC | CASSQLGIHEQYF
TRBJ2-1 | . | . | TRBV20-1 | TGCAGTGCTAGACGAGGTGAGCAGTTCTTC | CSARRGEQFF
TRBJ1-2 | . | . | TRBV9 | TGTGCCAGCAGCTTAACCGGGACTAACTATGGCTACACCTTC | CASSLTGTNYGYTF
TRBJ2-7 | . | . | TRBV7-7 | TGTGCTAGCAGCTTATCCAGGGACTACGAGCAGTACTTC | CASSLSRDYEQYF
TRBJ1-1 | . | . | TRBV9 | TGTGCCAGCAGCGTAGCTACAGGACATGAAGCTTTCTTT | CASSVATGHEAFF
TRBJ1-5 | . | . | TRBV7-6 | TGTGCCAGCAGCTTAGCGCCCGGTTTTAATCAGCCCCAGCATTTT | CASSLAPGFNQPQHF
TRBJ1-5 | . | . | TRBV18 | TGTGCCAGCTCTGTCGGACAGCCTAGCAATCAGCCCCAGCATTTT | CASSVGQPSNQPQHF
TRBJ1-3 | . | . | TRBV2 | TGTGCCAGCAGGCTGGACGGGAGCTCTGGAAACACCATATATTTT | CASRLDGSSGNTIYF
TRBJ2-1 | . | TRBD2 | TRBV7-9 | TGTGCCAGCAGCTTAAGCCTAGCGGGATCTTACAATGAGCAGTTCTTC | CASSLSLAGSYNEQFF
TRBJ2-7 | few | TRBD1 | TRBV9 | TGTGCCAGCAGCCCCACGGACAGGGGTAACTACGAGCAGTACTTC | CASSPTDRGNYEQYF
TRBJ2-3 | . | TRBD2 | TRBV5-1 | TGCGCCAGCAGCTTACTAGCGGGGGCGGGAGATACGCAGTATTTT | CASSLLAGAGDTQYF
TRBJ1-2 | . | TRBD1 | TRBV5-1 | TGCGCCAGCAGCTTGGTTGGAGGGGGCATCTATGGCTACACCTTC | CASSLVGGGIYGYTF
TRBJ1-1 | . | . | TRBV30 | TGTGCCTGGAGGGGGCCCCGCGGGGCGAGCAAAATTGAAGCTTTCTTT | CAWRGPRGASKIEAFF
TRBJ2-1 | . | TRBD2 | TRBV4-2 | TGTGCCAGCAGCCGCGAGCGGGGGGGCCACTTAAATGAGCAGTTCTTC | CASSRERGGHLNEQFF
TRBJ1-6 | . | . | TRBV19 | TGTGCCAGTACCCTCGACAGAAACCTATATAATTCACCCCTCCACTTT | CASTLDRNLYNSPLHF
TRBJ1-2 | . | . | TRBV6-9 | TGTGCCAGCAGTTTCAATCGAGGATATGGCTACACCTTC | CASSFNRGYGYTF
TRBJ2-1 | once | TRBD2 | TRBV6-5 | TGTGCCAGCAGTTACTCCGACGGGAGGCGGAATGAGCAGTTCTTC | CASSYSDGRRNEQFF
TRBJ1-6 | . | . | TRBV5-1 | TGCGCCAGCAGCTTTGCTGGGAATAATTCACCCCTCCACTTT | CASSFAGNNSPLHF
TRBJ2-7 | . | . | TRBV11-2 | TGTGCCAGCAGCTTAGGGGCAGGGTCCTACGAGCAGTACTTC | CASSLGAGSYEQYF
TRBJ1-1 | . | TRBD1 | TRBV19 | TGTGCCACCGGACGACAGGGGGCCGCTTTCTTT | CATGRQGAAFF
TRBJ1-1 | once | . | TRBV5-1 | TGCGCCAGCAGCTTGGTGGACAGATTAGAAGCTTTCTTT | CASSLVDRLEAFF
TRBJ2-1 | . | . | TRBV24-1 | TGTGCCACCAACCCGTGGGGCGGTAGCTCCTACAATGAGCAGTTCTTC | CATNPWGGSSYNEQFF
TRBJ1-2 | . | . | TRBV1 | TGCACCAGCAGCCAACTTTCCCCGAGACAGGCCTATATGAGGGGCTACACCTTC | CTSSQLSPRQAYMRGYTF
TRBJ1-1 | once | . | TRBV6-5 | TGTGCCAGCTCCCGCCGGGGGAGTGACACTGAAGCTTTCTTT | CASSRRGSDTEAFF
TRBJ1-1 | . | . | TRBV7-2 | TGTGCCAGCAGCTATAGGGAGGGGGGAACTGAAGCTTTCTTT | CASSYREGGTEAFF
TRBJ2-2 | once | TRBD1 | TRBV2 | TGTGCCAGCAGCGGACAGGGGGCGGACACCGGGGAGCTGTTTTTT | CASSGQGADTGELFF
TRBJ1-2 | . | . | TRBV3-1/TRBV3-2 | TGTGCCAGCAGCCAAGAAAATCAGGGGAACTATGGCTACACCTTC | CASSQENQGNYGYTF
TRBJ1-2 | . | TRBD1 | TRBV7-6 | TGTGCCAGCAGCTACAATACAGGGGGCGACTATGGCTACACCTTC | CASSYNTGGDYGYTF
TRBJ2-1 | few | . | TRBV9 | TGTGCCAGCAGCGTAGATGAGGGCTCCTACAATGAGCAGTTCTTC | CASSVDEGSYNEQFF
TRBJ2-7 | . | . | TRBV6-5 | TGTGCCAGCAAGGGGGGAATCTCCTACGAGCAGTACTTC | CASKGGISYEQYF
TRBJ1-2 | . | TRBD1 | TRBV29-1 | TGCAGCATCCAAATGGACAGGACTACCCGGGGAAGTGGCTACACCTTC | CSIQMDRTTRGSGYTF
TRBJ2-1 | once | TRBD2 | TRBV5-1 | TGCGCCAGCAGCAAACTGGGGACTAGCGGACCTAGTGAGCAGTTCTTC | CASSKLGTSGPSEQFF
TRBJ1-2 | many | . | TRBV5-1 | TGCGCCAGCAGCCCGACCGACGGATCGGGAGGCTACACCTTC | CASSPTDGSGGYTF
TRBJ2-3 | few | TRBD2 | TRBV9 | TGTGCCAGCAGCGTCCTGGGGGGGGAACCCACAGATACGCAGTATTTT | CASSVLGGEPTDTQYF
TRBJ2-1 | . | . | TRBV4-2 | TGTGCCAGCAGCCACCCCGAGGGCCGCTCCTACAATGAGCAGTTCTTC | CASSHPEGRSYNEQFF
TRBJ2-1 | . | TRBD2 | TRBV29-1 | TGCAGCGGCCAATCGAGGGAGGGCAGTTACTCCTACAATGAGCAGTTCTTC | CSGQSREGSYSYNEQFF
TRBJ1-2 | . | TRBD1 | TRBV30 | TGTGCCTGGAGTGCCAGGGGGCGGCCCTATGGCTACACCTTC | CAWSARGRPYGYTF